This T cell receptor beta chain was sequenced for a study of identical twins. General observations from the study: Within monozygotic twins, out-of-frame TCR alpha sharing was underestimated by the models.

CDR1 DFQATT and CDR2 SNEGSKA come from the germline V gene (reference sequence). With 1 base clipped from V and 0 bases from J, the junction kept 4 bases outside the gene matches. This CDR3 comprises 17 residues. From the 5' RACE reads, TCRdb called clonotypes with MiXCR, one entry per CDR3 protein. The table shows about 900,000 distinct CDR3 sequences, with roughly an eighth occurring only once. The sample holds a few counts of this clonotype. Antigen unknown. This sample was shared with a second study, whose subject was yellow fever vaccine responses in identical twins.

V and J are TRBV20-1 and TRBJ2-1, with TRBD2 matching over 12 bases. The TCR originated in a woman aged 18-29 years in good health. The sample taken for sequencing was PBMCs. The CDR3: CSARGTSGGSSYNEQFF. Written as DNA, the CDR3 is TGCAGTGCTAGAGGCACTAGCGGGGGGAGCTCCTACAATGAGCAGTTCTTC.